This T cell receptor beta chain was observed in a study of T cells in Graves' hyperthyroidism and ophthalmopathy. Study overall: Staff took peripheral blood when the initial diagnosis was made, before any treatment began. General observations from the study: By a 13 V-J model, ophthalmopathy was set apart from stable hyperthyroidism. Before onset, by a median of around six months, the model predicted ophthalmopathy.

This CDR3 region has 15 residues. Germline V gives CDR1 SGHRS, CDR2 YFSETQ. The V and J ends lost 4 bases and 2 bases respectively, with 12 bases between them. The investigators amplified TCR beta CDR3 regions from RNA transcripts. The primer set for the first-round RT-PCR of the TCR CDR3 was HTBI. Via MiXCR, TCRdb re-called the multiplex PCR reads, giving one row per CDR3 protein. Of roughly 700,000 distinct CDR3 sequences listed, around 15% are singletons. This clonotype occurred many times. Its antigen is unknown. This sequence was found in a woman in her late teens or twenties with Graves' hyperthyroidism. The rearrangement links TRBV5-1 to TRBJ2-2, with a tentative D call TRBD2 (5 bases). The material sequenced was blood. The CDR3 DNA is TGCGCCAGCAGCCCACCGGGAACTAACACCGGGGAGCTGTTTTTT. This sequence encodes CASSPPGTNTGELFF.